The 25 T cell receptor beta chains given below trace back to one sample, sequenced in a study of blood T cell repertoires in COVID-19. Generated by immunoSEQ multiplex PCR, the TCRdb table keeps only in-frame clones and is missing some. The sample lists roughly 150,000 clones, approximately 78% occurring once. The source material was peripheral blood. Receptors were obtained from a human donor with acute or convalescent COVID-19. The donor label of this sample is uncertain.

This rearrangement joins TRBV4-1 to TRBJ2-3; D is possibly TRBD2 (7 bases). With 11 bases removed from V and 2 bases from J, the gap between germline ends came to 23 bases. The CDR3 sequence is 16 residues long. Germline V gene data show CDR1 as MGHRA and CDR2 as YSYEKL. CDR3 residues: CAPSRQGGAITDTQYF. The CDR3 region has the DNA TGCGCCCCCAGCCGGCAAGGGGGGGCCATCACAGATACGCAGTATTTT.

V is TRBV29-1 and J is TRBJ1-1, with TRBD1 matching over 7 bases. CDR3 size: 14 residues. CDR1 is SQVTM and CDR2 is ANQGSEA in the germline V gene. In DNA form, the CDR3 reads TGCAGTTCGAACAGTCTTGGACAGGAGGCTGAAGCTTTCTTT. Translated, it gives CSSNSLGQEAEAFF.

This chain connects TRBV7-2 to TRBJ2-3; 9 bases agree with TRBD1. The CDR3 extends over 14 amino acids. From germline, CDR1 is SGHTA and CDR2 FQGNSA. With 4 bases clipped from V and 3 bases from J, the junction kept 2 bases outside the gene matches. The CDR3: CASSSGQGTDTQYF. In nucleotides, the CDR3 is TGTGCCAGCAGCTCGGGACAGGGAACAGATACGCAGTATTTT.

The chain links TRBV2 to TRBJ1-6; the D is unclear. Germline values: CDR1 SNHLY, CDR2 FYNNEI. The germline V and J ends were trimmed by 7 bases and 6 bases, with 16 bases remaining between them. The CDR3 loop spans 15 amino acids. The CDR3, as DNA: TGTGCCAGCACGTCCGCGGGCGGGCCTAATTCACCCCTCCACTTT. Its translation is CASTSAGGPNSPLHF. The full variable domain, with the rest looked up from reference TRBV2 and TRBJ1-6, is EPEVTQTPSHQVTQMGQEVILRCVPISNHLYFYWYRQILGQKVEFLVSFYNNEISEKSEIFDDQFSVERPDGSNFTLKIRSTKLEDSAMYFCASTSAGGPNSPLHFGNGTRLTVT.

The CDR3, as DNA: TGTGCCAGCAGCAAGGGACAGACGAACACTGAAGCTTTCTTT. It translates to CASSKGQTNTEAFF. This rearrangement joins TRBV6-4 to TRBJ1-1; 7 bases are shared with TRBD1. CDR1 MRHNA and CDR2 SNTAGT come from the germline V gene. V dropped 6 bases and J dropped 1; count of bases not matched to a gene: 5. This CDR3 comprises 14 residues.

The chain couples TRBV2 to TRBJ2-7, with D tentatively TRBD1 (7 bases). Germline V gene lookup returns CDR1 SNHLY and CDR2 FYNNEI. The V and J ends lost 4 bases and 2 bases respectively, with 15 bases between them. CDR3 length: 15 amino acids. Written as DNA, the CDR3 is TGTGCCAGCAGTGCTGACAGGGAGGTAACCTACGAGCAGTACTTC. It encodes CASSADREVTYEQYF.

The V and J genes are TRBV27 and TRBJ2-7; D is unresolved. The CDR3 is 15 amino acids. Trimming took off 0 bases at V and 4 bases at J, with 13 bases between the two ends. Germline-derived CDR1 and CDR2 are MNHEY and SMNVEV (reference sequence). As DNA, the CDR3 is TGTGCCAGCAGTTTATCGTTCTGGGCAATTTACGAGCAGTACTTC. This gives the protein CASSLSFWAIYEQYF.

CDR3 sequence (DNA): TGTGCCAGTAGTTGGATAGACAGGGGGGAACAGCCCCAGCATTTT. Encoded protein: CASSWIDRGEQPQHF. V usage is TRBV19 and J usage is TRBJ1-5; 9 bases align to TRBD1. The CDR3 spans 15 residues. Germline V gives CDR1 LNHDA, CDR2 SQIVND (reference sequence). J was trimmed by 7 bases and V by 5 bases; bases with no gene match: 9.

The rearrangement links TRBV7-9 to TRBJ1-2; D gene ambiguous. The V gene's germline CDR1 is SEHNR and CDR2 FQNEAQ (reference sequence). V shed 1 base and J shed 3 bases, with 15 bases lying between them. The CDR3 has 16 residues. The CDR3 DNA reads TGTGCCAGCAGCTTAGATTCGTCGAGCGGTCACTATGGCTACACCTTC. This codes for CASSLDSSSGHYGYTF. Based on the CDR3 plus reference TRBV7-9 and TRBJ1-2, the full variable domain is DTGVSQNPRHKITKRGQNVTFRCDPISEHNRLYWYRQTLGQGPEFLTYFQNEAQLEKSRLLSDRFSAERPKGSFSTLEIQRTEQGDSAMYLCASSLDSSSGHYGYTFGSGTRLTVV.

J is TRBJ2-7 and V is TRBV4-2; TRBD1 matches at 7 bases. The CDR3 extends over 14 amino acids. Germline V CDR1 and CDR2: LGHNA, YNFKEQ. The V and J ends lost 4 bases and 0 bases, in that order; junction bases with no gene match: 3. The CDR3 loop is CASSPGQNSYEQYF. The CDR3 nucleotides are TGTGCCAGCAGCCCGGGACAGAACTCCTACGAGCAGTACTTC.

CDR3 DNA sequence: TGTGCCAGCAGTCCACCCTACTACAGGGGGAGCTCCTACAATGAGCAGTTCTTC. Its translation: CASSPPYYRGSSYNEQFF. This chain links TRBV6-6 with TRBJ2-1, with TRBD1 identical over 8 bases. V lost 5 bases and J lost 0; bases outside the gene matches: 12. The CDR3 is 18 amino acids. Germline loops: CDR1 MNHNY, CDR2 SVGAGI (reference sequence).

This chain joins TRBV10-2 and TRBJ1-2; 7 bases are shared with TRBD1. Germline V lookup: CDR1 WSHSY, CDR2 SAAADI. With 6 bases clipped from V and 1 base from J, the junction kept 5 bases outside the gene matches. This CDR3 has 14 residues. DNA for the CDR3: TGCGCCAGCAGCTTGTCAGGGGGTAACTATGGCTACACCTTC. Amino acid sequence: CASSLSGGNYGYTF.

The V gene is TRBV19, the J gene TRBJ1-1; D is unresolved. The CDR3 runs to 12 residues. Germline CDR1 reads LNHDA; CDR2 reads SQIVND (reference sequence). V lost 6 bases, J lost 7 bases, and 12 bases lay in between. The CDR3 DNA reads TGTGCCAGTAGGTCTGAATTAGTTGAAGCTTTCTTT. Encoded protein: CASRSELVEAFF.

The chain joins TRBV4-1 to TRBJ1-3, with 8 bases identical to TRBD1. The V and J ends lost 1 base and 4 bases, in that order; junction bases with no gene match: 15. Germline V gene sequence: CDR1 MGHRA, CDR2 YSYEKL. The CDR3 has 19 amino acids. The CDR3 DNA reads as TGCGCCAGCAGCCAAGGGTTGCTACGGACAGGGACAAGGGGAAACACCATATATTTT. Translated: CASSQGLLRTGTRGNTIYF.

V usage is TRBV5-6 and J usage is TRBJ1-1; TRBD1 agrees at 9 bases. Losses at the gene ends were 4 bases for V and 3 bases for J; bases not matched to a gene: 19. The CDR3 loop spans 19 amino acids. The germline V gene has CDR1 SGHDT and CDR2 YYEEEE. The CDR3, as DNA: TGTGCCAGCAGCCCCGAGGGGGACAGGGTGTTGGTAAGGGACACTGAAGCTTTCTTT. It yields the protein CASSPEGDRVLVRDTEAFF.

V gene TRBV7-9 combines with J gene TRBJ2-7; 7 bases fit TRBD1. V was clipped by 5 bases and J by 3 bases; unmatched bases: 13. The germline V gene has CDR1 SEHNR and CDR2 FQNEAQ (reference sequence). CDR3 length equals 16 residues. Here the CDR3 reads CASSPLRRQGVYEQYF. The CDR3 DNA reads as TGTGCCAGCAGCCCGTTAAGGAGGCAGGGGGTCTACGAGCAGTACTTC.

The chain has TRBV19 and TRBJ1-2; no definite D call. Germline lookup yields CDR1 LNHDA and CDR2 SQIVND (reference sequence). The CDR3 totals 14 residues. Trimming took 0 bases from V and 7 from J, leaving 12 bases between them. CDR3 loop: CASSIDVGYGGYTF. CDR3 coding DNA: TGTGCCAGTAGTATAGACGTCGGTTATGGTGGCTACACCTTC.

This rearrangement joins TRBV20-1 to TRBJ1-4, with unresolved D. The CDR3 totals 11 residues. Per germline, CDR1 DFQATT and CDR2 SNEGSKA (reference sequence). Between the trimmed V and J ends, which lost 5 bases and 4 bases, there was a span of 5 bases. The CDR3 DNA reads TGCAGTGCTTCCTTTAATGAAAAACTGTTTTTT. Its translation is CSASFNEKLFF.

This chain uses TRBV5-1 with TRBJ2-5, with TRBD2 matching 9 bases. Trimming took 3 bases from V and 1 from J; bases not matched to a gene: 4. CDR1 is SGHRS, CDR2 YFSETQ, per germline. The length of the CDR3 is 15 residues. This chain's CDR3 is CASSSAGGFQETQYF. The CDR3 region has the DNA TGCGCCAGCAGCTCAGCGGGGGGATTCCAAGAGACCCAGTACTTC.

The chain has TRBV6-4 and TRBJ2-1, with D perhaps TRBD2 (6 bases). The germline V gene has CDR1 MRHNA and CDR2 SNTAGT. V lost 4 bases and J lost 4, with 14 bases in between. The CDR3 runs to 15 residues. The CDR3 region has the DNA TGTGCCAGCAGTGCTTTGGGGGGATTATACAATGAGCAGTTCTTC. Protein: CASSALGGLYNEQFF.

The count of this clone is one. The rearrangement links TRBV5-1 to TRBJ2-3; D is unclear. Trimming pared 4 bases from V and 2 bases from J, leaving 5 bases between. The CDR3 spans 12 residues. Germline CDR1 and CDR2: SGHRS and YFSETQ. CDR3 nucleotide sequence: TGCGCCAGCAGCCTAGACACAGATACGCAGTATTTT. It codes for CASSLDTDTQYF.

The chain is built from TRBV5-1 and TRBJ2-1, with D possibly TRBD2 on 5 matching bases. CDR1 SGHRS and CDR2 YFSETQ come from the germline V gene. V was clipped by 1 base and J by 8 bases, with 16 bases between them. This CDR3 has 15 amino acids. CDR3 sequence (DNA): TGCGCCAGCAGCTTGACAGTAGGTGAGAGGGATGAGCAGTTCTTC. Residues: CASSLTVGERDEQFF.

This sequence joins TRBV18 and TRBJ1-2; TRBD1 is a possible D gene (6 bases). The ends were cut back, 1 base at V and 0 bases at J, with 15 bases in the middle. This CDR3 contains 17 residues. Looked up from germline, CDR1 is KGHSH and CDR2 is LQKENI. The CDR3 loop is CASSPQSGQYSNYGYTF. The CDR3 region has the DNA TGTGCCAGCTCACCACAGTCTGGACAGTACTCTAACTATGGCTACACCTTC.

This clone has only one observation. The chain joins TRBV21-1 to TRBJ2-7; the tabulated D call, TRBD1, remains unverified against the DNA. TRBV21-1 is noted as a pseudogene. The CDR3 sequence is 17 residues long. As DNA, the CDR3 is TGTGCCAGCAGCGAAAAGATGGGACAGGGGCCCTCCTACGAGCAGTACTTC. This encodes CASSEKMGQGPSYEQYF.

This chain uses TRBV6-5 with TRBJ2-5, with a possible D match to TRBD1 (5 bases). V dropped 6 bases and J dropped 4 bases, with 15 bases sitting between them. Germline V gives CDR1 MNHEY, CDR2 SVGAGI. The CDR3 covers 14 residues. DNA for the CDR3: TGTGCCAGCAGCCGAACCAGGGCTACAGAGACCCAGTACTTC. Translation: CASSRTRATETQYF.